Included here is one T cell receptor beta chain sequence, with context. No antigen is known for it. This CDR3 comprises 11 residues. CDR1 and CDR2 (germline): MNHEY, SMNVEV (reference sequence). V was cut by 7 bases and J by 6 bases, with 10 bases left in between. The data were obtained in a study of T cell responses to AZD1222 COVID-19 vaccine. Study-wide context: Timing groups of about 4 and about 12 weeks for second doses were pooled. Study-wide results and limits: Repertoires were sampled only after the peak T cell response. Vaccine-related CD4 TCRs covered spike, predominating at 160-218 and 743-854. Clonal diversity may have been underestimated in mostly white British donors.

Using immunoSEQ multiplex PCR, the repertoire was profiled, and TCRdb retains in-frame clones only, with some absent. The sample lists 77,000 or so clones, about nine tenths occurring once. This sample comprised peripheral blood, obtained on day 0 of AZD1222 vaccination. The chain uses TRBV27 and TRBJ2-7; a possible D gene is TRBD1 (5 bases). This clonotype was sampled from an adult in good health. Written as DNA, the CDR3 is TGTGCCAGCATGTTAGGGGCCGAGCAGTACTTC. It translates to CASMLGAEQYF.